Presented here are 13 T cell receptor beta chains from one specimen sequenced in a study of Ad26.COV2.S vaccination and SARS-CoV-2 variants. Assay: immunoSEQ multiplex PCR; the TCRdb copy retains only in-frame clones and omits some. Of almost 400,000 clones in the sample, approximately 91% are singletons; the top ten hold 1.5% to 2%. Treatment described: 15 to 20 received Ad26.COV2.S at low or high dose, single or two shots; five or six received placebo; per-sample allocation not given. Sample collection was performed on day 63 after the first vaccine or placebo injection. The sample consisted of peripheral blood, taken in a trial of Ad26.COV2.S vaccine versus placebo. These receptors were obtained from a person aged 18-65 years who received the Ad26.COV2.S COVID-19 vaccine or a placebo.

This chain links TRBV4-1 with TRBJ1-2; D remains unclear. The CDR3 runs to 14 residues. Germline loops: CDR1 MGHRA, CDR2 YSYEKL. Between the trimmed V and J ends, which lost 0 bases and 8 bases, there was a span of 13 bases. The CDR3 DNA sequence: TGCGCCAGCAGCCAAGATCGGGTGGGAAGCGGCTACACCTTC. Its protein is CASSQDRVGSGYTF.

This chain links TRBV7-6 with TRBJ2-3, with TRBD1 as a possible D gene (5 bases). The CDR3 totals 16 residues. The germline V and J ends were trimmed by 4 bases and 3 bases, with 17 bases remaining between them. In germline, CDR1 is SGHVS, CDR2 FNYEAQ. The CDR3 sequence: CASSSPRRDLTDTQYF. In DNA, the CDR3 is TGTGCCAGCAGCTCGCCCCGCAGGGATTTGACAGATACGCAGTATTTT.

The chain carries TRBV30 and TRBJ1-2; 9 bases agree with TRBD1. V dropped 3 bases and J dropped 7; count of bases not matched to a gene: 6. The CDR3 covers 13 residues. Looked up from germline, CDR1 is GTSNPN and CDR2 is SVGIG (reference sequence). The CDR3 nucleotides are TGTGCCTGGAGACCACGGACAGGGGCTGGCTACACCTTC. The encoded protein is CAWRPRTGAGYTF. The full variable domain, completed using reference TRBV30 and TRBJ1-2, is SQTIHQWPATLVQPVGSPLSLECTVEGTSNPNLYWYRQAAGRGLQLLFYSVGIGQISSEVPQNLSASRPQDRQFILSSKKLLLSDSGFYLCAWRPRTGAGYTFGSGTRLTVV.

The chain links TRBV7-9 to TRBJ2-1; TRBD1 might be the D (5 bases). Trimming stripped 0 bases from V and 7 bases from J, with 13 bases between. From germline, CDR1 is SEHNR and CDR2 FQNEAQ (reference sequence). This CDR3 is built from 15 residues. This CDR3 is CASSLAPTEVNEQFF. CDR3 nucleotides: TGTGCCAGCAGCTTAGCGCCGACAGAGGTGAATGAGCAGTTCTTC.

The V and J genes are TRBV11-3 and TRBJ2-2, with 7 bases fitting TRBD2. Trimming cost V 5 bases and J 3 bases; bases outside gene matches: 12. In germline, CDR1 is SGHNT, CDR2 YENEEA. The CDR3 covers 17 residues. Written as DNA, the CDR3 is TGTGCCAGCAGCCCCCCGTGGGGGGGGTTGGACACCGGGGAGCTGTTTTTT. Its protein is CASSPPWGGLDTGELFF. Supplemented by reference TRBV11-3 and TRBJ2-2, the full variable domain reads EAGVVQSPRYKIIEKKQPVAFWCNPISGHNTLYWYLQNLGQGPELLIRYENEEAVDDSQLPKDRFSAERLKGVDSTLKIQPAELGDSAVYLCASSPPWGGLDTGELFFGEGSRLTVL.

V is TRBV5-1 and J is TRBJ2-7, with D possibly TRBD1 on 5 matching bases. CDR1 is SGHRS, CDR2 YFSETQ, per germline. CDR3 size: 15 residues. V was clipped by 4 bases and J by 3 bases, with 17 bases between them. This CDR3 reads CASSRGPLEVYEQYF. CDR3 in DNA: TGCGCCAGCAGCAGGGGTCCTCTCGAGGTCTACGAGCAGTACTTC.

The V gene is TRBV15, the J gene TRBJ2-7, with D maybe TRBD1 (6 bases). The CDR3 has 18 residues. Deletions cut 1 base from V and 2 bases from J, with 21 bases between. From germline, CDR1 is LNHNV and CDR2 YYDKDF (reference sequence). CDR3 amino acids: CATSRGKHDGGPPYEQYF. CDR3 nucleotide sequence: TGTGCCACCAGCAGAGGGAAGCATGATGGGGGCCCTCCCTACGAGCAGTACTTC.

The gene calls are TRBV5-4 and TRBJ2-7; 7 nucleotides agree with TRBD1. J was trimmed by 0 bases and V by 0 bases; bases with no gene match: 3. Germline-derived CDR1 and CDR2 are SGHNT and YYREEE (reference sequence). This CDR3 contains 15 residues. The CDR3 here is CASSLDRGGSYEQYF. DNA of the CDR3: TGTGCCAGCAGCTTGGACAGGGGCGGCTCCTACGAGCAGTACTTC.

The CDR3 DNA follows: TGTGCCAGCAGCGACGACAGAGGTGAATCCTACGAGCAGTACTTC. Protein product: CASSDDRGESYEQYF. J is TRBJ2-7 and V is TRBV4-2, with D possibly TRBD1 on 5 matching bases. CDR3 length: 15 amino acids. Per germline, CDR1 LGHNA and CDR2 YNFKEQ. The V end was cut by 5 bases, the J end by 1 base, with 15 bases between.

V and J are TRBV28 and TRBJ1-2; D gene uncertain. This CDR3 spans 10 amino acids. V lost 10 bases and J lost 6, with 9 bases in between. The germline V gene has CDR1 MDHEN and CDR2 SYDVKM. The CDR3: CAIEGNGYTF. Written as DNA, the CDR3 is TGTGCCATTGAGGGAAATGGCTACACCTTC.

This chain connects TRBV6-5 to TRBJ1-2; the match to TRBD1 covers 7 bases. CDR3 size: 15 residues. The V and J ends lost 2 bases and 4 bases, in that order; junction bases with no gene match: 7. CDR1 is MNHEY and CDR2 is SVGAGI in the germline V gene. The CDR3 coding sequence is TGTGCCAGCAGTTACACAGGGGCTACTTTCTATGGCTACACCTTC. The encoded protein is CASSYTGATFYGYTF.

The chain combines TRBV29-1 with TRBJ2-1; maybe TRBD2 (6 bases). Per germline, CDR1 SQVTM and CDR2 ANQGSEA. The CDR3 sequence is 14 residues long. The V end lost 3 bases, the J end lost 7 bases, and 16 bases lay between the germline ends. Written as DNA, the CDR3 is TGCAGCGTTGAGCGGCCGGGAGTGCGGAATGAGCAGTTCTTC. It is translated as CSVERPGVRNEQFF.

This chain connects TRBV4-1 to TRBJ2-3; 8 positions match TRBD2. With 0 bases clipped from V and 1 base from J, the junction kept 12 bases outside the gene matches. The CDR3 is 19 residues long. CDR1 is MGHRA and CDR2 is YSYEKL in the germline V gene. The CDR3 spells CASSQEGVVVLAGTDTQYF. The CDR3 DNA reads as TGCGCCAGCAGCCAAGAAGGGGTAGTGGTACTAGCGGGCACAGATACGCAGTATTTT.